Listed below are T cell receptor beta chains from one sample, sequenced in a study of patients and donors after allogeneic stem cell transplantation. MiXCR, applied by TCRdb to the RT-PCR reads, yields one record per CDR3 protein. The sample records 150,000 to 200,000 distinct CDR3 sequences, approximately 30% being singletons. Sequenced sample: blood, either unsorted or a sorted T cell fraction (not recorded which). Receptor source: a human donor who was either an allogeneic HSCT recipient or a stem cell or donor lymphocyte infusion donor (not recorded which). It is not recorded whose cells these are; they may come from a transplant donor. Both conserved end residues are part of each CDR3. The D gene is left open where the match is weak. Not all rows give a size; the values are once, few, many and, for expanded clones, a class.

size,V,D,J,DNA,CDR3
many,TRBV10-3,TRBD1,TRBJ1-2,TGTGCCATCAGTGAATTGGGACAGGCTAACTATGGCTACACCTTC,CAISELGQANYGYTF
few,TRBV9,TRBD1,TRBJ1-2,TGTGCCAGCAGCTTAAGGGGACAGGGTAGCTATGGCTACACCTTC,CASSLRGQGSYGYTF
few,TRBV6-2/TRBV6-3,-,TRBJ1-5,TGTGCCAGCAGTGGCCTATCTAGCAATCAGCCCCAGCATTTT,CASSGLSSNQPQHF
-,TRBV6-5,TRBD2,TRBJ2-3,TGTGCCAGCAGCCCGGGACTAGCGGGAAGAACAGATACGCAGTATTTT,CASSPGLAGRTDTQYF
-,TRBV3-1,-,TRBJ2-1,TGTGCCAGCAGCCAAGGTTACAGCTTCGATGAGCAGTTCTTC,CASSQGYSFDEQFF
-,TRBV6-2/TRBV6-3,TRBD2,TRBJ2-7,TGTGCCAGCAGTTACTCGATCTCCGGGACTAGCAACTACGAGCAGTACTTC,CASSYSISGTSNYEQYF
many,TRBV6-5,-,TRBJ1-2,TGTGCCAGCAGTTATGTAGGGTACTATGGCTACACCTTC,CASSYVGYYGYTF
-,TRBV5-1,-,TRBJ2-2,TGCGCCAGCAGCTGGAAACTCGGGGCCGGGGAGCTGTTTTTT,CASSWKLGAGELFF
few,TRBV7-6,-,TRBJ1-2,TGTGCCAGCAGCCCTACGACAGCCTATGGCTACACCTTC,CASSPTTAYGYTF
few,TRBV7-2,-,TRBJ2-1,TGTGCCAGCAGCTTACACCCCAGCTCCTACAATGAGCAGTTCTTC,CASSLHPSSYNEQFF
-,TRBV10-3,TRBD2,TRBJ2-1,TGTGCCATCCGGACTAGCGGCAATGAGCAGTTCTTC,CAIRTSGNEQFF
few,TRBV29-1,TRBD1,TRBJ1-2,TGCAGCGTTGAAGGAGCGGGACAGGACGCCTTC,CSVEGAGQDAF
few,TRBV20-1,-,TRBJ1-5,TGCAGTGCTCGAGGGAGTTACAATCAGCCCCAGCATTTT,CSARGSYNQPQHF
many,TRBV12-3/TRBV12-4,-,TRBJ1-3,TGTGCCAGCAGTCAAACAGGGTTTTCGGGAAACACCATATATTTT,CASSQTGFSGNTIYF
few,TRBV7-2,-,TRBJ2-1,TGTGCCAGCAGCTTAGAAACGGTTGATGAGCAGTTCTTC,CASSLETVDEQFF
-,TRBV12-3/TRBV12-4,TRBD2,TRBJ2-7,TGTGCCAGCAGTCAAAGCGGGAGGGCTTACGAGCAGTACTTC,CASSQSGRAYEQYF
-,TRBV9,-,TRBJ2-3,TGTGCCAGCAGCAGCCGGGCGTTTACAGATACGCAGTATTTT,CASSSRAFTDTQYF
many,TRBV13,-,TRBJ1-1,TGTGCCAGCAGCTCCGCCGAGCGAGGGATGAACACTGAAGCTTTCTTT,CASSSAERGMNTEAFF
-,TRBV15,-,TRBJ1-4,TGTGCCACTAACATGGAAGGGGGAAATGAAAAACTGTTTTTT,CATNMEGGNEKLFF
few,TRBV6-2/TRBV6-3,-,TRBJ2-1,TGTGCCAGCAGTTACGAGCTAGGAGGCTACAATGAGCAGTTCTTC,CASSYELGGYNEQFF
-,TRBV5-1,-,TRBJ2-5,TGCGCCAGCAGCTTGCAGGGTGGTGGGCAAGAGACCCAGTACTTC,CASSLQGGGQETQYF
-,TRBV4-3,-,TRBJ2-1,TGCGCCAGCAGCCAAGATTCCGATTCCTACAATGAGCAGTTCTTC,CASSQDSDSYNEQFF